This TCR beta chain was sequenced during a study of blood T cell repertoires in COVID-19. Study summary: T cells, B-cell-depleted T cells, or PBMCs provided the cDNA or gDNA that served as material.

With V trimmed by 9 bases and J by 7 bases, 8 bases remained unmatched. CDR1 SNHLY and CDR2 FYNNEI come from the germline V gene. The CDR3 extends over 13 amino acids. In the original processing: Amplified reference gene primers provided the basis for estimating nucleated cell counts. Libraries were prepared by immunoSEQ multiplex PCR; TCRdb keeps only in-frame clonotypes and omits some of them. The V and J calls and the clone size are those of that table, but D and trimming were determined from the DNA. The sample yields approximately 100,000 clones, approximately 92% seen once. V gene TRBV2 combines with J gene TRBJ1-5; 8 bases line up with TRBD1. The TCR was taken from a middle-aged man with active COVID-19. The sample consisted of peripheral blood. DNA of the CDR3: TGTGCCAGTACTCAGGGGGCCGTACAGCCCCAGCATTTT. This gives the protein CASTQGAVQPQHF.